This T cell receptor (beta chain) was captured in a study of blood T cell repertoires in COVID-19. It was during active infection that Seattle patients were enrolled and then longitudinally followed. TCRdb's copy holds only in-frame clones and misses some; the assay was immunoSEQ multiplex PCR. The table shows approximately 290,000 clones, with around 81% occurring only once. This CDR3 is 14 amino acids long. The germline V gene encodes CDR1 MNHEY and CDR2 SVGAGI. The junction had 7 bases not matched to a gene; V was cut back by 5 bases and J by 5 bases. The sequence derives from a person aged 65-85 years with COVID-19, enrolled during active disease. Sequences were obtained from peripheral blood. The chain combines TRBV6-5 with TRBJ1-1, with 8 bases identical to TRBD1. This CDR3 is CASSPGQGRTEAFF. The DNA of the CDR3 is TGTGCCAGCAGTCCAGGACAGGGTAGAACTGAAGCTTTCTTT.